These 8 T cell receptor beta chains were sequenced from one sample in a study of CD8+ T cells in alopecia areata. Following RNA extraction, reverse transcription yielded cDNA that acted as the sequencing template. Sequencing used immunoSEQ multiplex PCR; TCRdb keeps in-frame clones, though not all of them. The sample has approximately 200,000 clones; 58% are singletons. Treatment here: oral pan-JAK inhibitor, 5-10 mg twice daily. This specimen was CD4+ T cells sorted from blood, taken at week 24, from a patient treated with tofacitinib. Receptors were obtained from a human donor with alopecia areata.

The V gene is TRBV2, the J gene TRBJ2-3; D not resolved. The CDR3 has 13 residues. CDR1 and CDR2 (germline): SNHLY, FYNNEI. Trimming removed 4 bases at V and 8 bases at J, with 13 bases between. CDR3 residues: CASSAGLLGTQYF. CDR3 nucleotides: TGTGCCAGCAGTGCGGGCTTATTAGGTACGCAGTATTTT.

Here the CDR3 DNA reads TGTGCCAGCAGCCCCCTACCCTATCTAGCGGGAGAAGGTAGTCAGCAGTACTTC. Amino acids: CASSPLPYLAGEGSQQYF. V gene TRBV7-6 combines with J gene TRBJ2-7; 10 bases match TRBD2. The CDR3 is 18 amino acids. The J segment lost 8 bases and the V segment lost 5 bases, leaving 21 bases of the junction unmatched. The germline V gene encodes CDR1 SGHVS and CDR2 FNYEAQ.

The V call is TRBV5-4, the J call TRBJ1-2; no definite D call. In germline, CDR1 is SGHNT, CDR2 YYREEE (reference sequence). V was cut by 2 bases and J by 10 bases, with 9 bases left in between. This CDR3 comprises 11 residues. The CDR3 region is CASSFGPYYTF. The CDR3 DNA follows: TGTGCCAGCAGCTTCGGGCCATACTACACCTTC.

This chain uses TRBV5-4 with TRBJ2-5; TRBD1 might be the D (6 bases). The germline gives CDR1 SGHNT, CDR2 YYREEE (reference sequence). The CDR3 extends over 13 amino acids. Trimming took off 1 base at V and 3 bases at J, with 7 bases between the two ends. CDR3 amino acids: CASSLPGEETQYF. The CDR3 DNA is TGTGCCAGCAGCTTGCCAGGGGAAGAGACCCAGTACTTC.

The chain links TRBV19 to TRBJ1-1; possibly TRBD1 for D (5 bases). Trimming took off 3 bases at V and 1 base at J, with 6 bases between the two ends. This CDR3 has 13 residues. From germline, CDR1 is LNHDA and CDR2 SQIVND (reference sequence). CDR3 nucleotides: TGTGCCAGTAGTATTACAGGGAACACTGAAGCTTTCTTT. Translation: CASSITGNTEAFF.

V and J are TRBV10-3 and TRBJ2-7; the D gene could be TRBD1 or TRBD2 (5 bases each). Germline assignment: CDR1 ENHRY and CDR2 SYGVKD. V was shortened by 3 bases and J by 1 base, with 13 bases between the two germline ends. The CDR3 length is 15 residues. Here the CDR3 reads CAISDAGTESYEQYF. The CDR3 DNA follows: TGTGCCATCAGTGACGCCGGGACGGAATCCTACGAGCAGTACTTC.

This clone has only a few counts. CDR3: CASSLGQGGTEAFF. In DNA form, the CDR3 reads TGCGCCAGCAGCCTGGGACAGGGAGGCACTGAAGCTTTCTTT. V gene TRBV5-1 combines with J gene TRBJ1-1, with 9 nucleotides matching TRBD1. V shed 4 bases, J shed 4 bases, and the junction held 5 bases outside the gene matches. Germline V lookup: CDR1 SGHRS, CDR2 YFSETQ. This CDR3 spans 14 amino acids.

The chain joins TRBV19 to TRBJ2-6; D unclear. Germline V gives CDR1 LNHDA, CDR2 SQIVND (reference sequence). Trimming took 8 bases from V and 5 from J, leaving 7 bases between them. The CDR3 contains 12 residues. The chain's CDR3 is CASSLRANVLTF. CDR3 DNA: TGTGCCAGTTCATTACGGGCCAACGTCCTGACTTTC.